This TCR beta chain was obtained from a study of blood T cell repertoires in COVID-19. On the study more broadly: Samples representing acute and convalescent COVID-19 were sourced from the United States, Italy and Spain. T cells, B-cell-depleted T cells, or PBMCs provided the cDNA or gDNA that served as material.

Authors' analysis steps: By means of reference gene primer amplification, nucleated cell counts were estimated. The protocol was immunoSEQ multiplex PCR, while the TCRdb copy is restricted to in-frame clones and leaves out a portion. For V, J and clone size, that table is used; D and trimming come from the DNA. The table lists around 140,000 clones, approximately 90% of them singletons. Trimming removed 5 bases at V and 4 bases at J, with 18 bases between. The CDR3 is 16 residues long. Germline V gives CDR1 SGHAT, CDR2 FQDESV (reference sequence). The V and J genes are TRBV11-1 and TRBJ1-3; the D is unclear. The clonotype comes from a man between 65 and 85 years old with active COVID-19. Sequencing used peripheral blood. CDR3 region: CASSRYGDPAGNTIYF. The CDR3 bases are TGTGCCAGCAGCCGGTACGGAGATCCGGCCGGAAACACCATATATTTT.